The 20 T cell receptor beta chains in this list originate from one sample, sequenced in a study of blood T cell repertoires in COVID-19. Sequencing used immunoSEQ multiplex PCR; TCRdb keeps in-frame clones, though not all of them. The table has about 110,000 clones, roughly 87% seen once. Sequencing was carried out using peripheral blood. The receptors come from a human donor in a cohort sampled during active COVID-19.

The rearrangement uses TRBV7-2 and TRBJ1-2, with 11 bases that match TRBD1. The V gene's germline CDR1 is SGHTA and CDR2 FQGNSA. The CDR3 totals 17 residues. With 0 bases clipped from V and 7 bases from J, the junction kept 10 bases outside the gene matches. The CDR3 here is CASSLAPLGQGASGYTF. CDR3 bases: TGTGCCAGCAGCTTAGCCCCACTAGGACAGGGGGCAAGTGGCTACACCTTC.

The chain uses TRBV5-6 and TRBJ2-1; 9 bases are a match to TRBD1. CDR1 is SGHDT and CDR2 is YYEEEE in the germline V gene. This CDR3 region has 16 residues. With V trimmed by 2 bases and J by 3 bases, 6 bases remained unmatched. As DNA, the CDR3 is TGTGCCAGCAGCTTCCCGCCGGGACAGGGCTACAATGAGCAGTTCTTC. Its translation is CASSFPPGQGYNEQFF.

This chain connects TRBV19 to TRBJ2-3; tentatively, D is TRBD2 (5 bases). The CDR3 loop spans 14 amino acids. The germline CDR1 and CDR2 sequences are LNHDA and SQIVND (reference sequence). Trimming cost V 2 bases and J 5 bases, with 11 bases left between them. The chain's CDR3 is CASSIRGFGDTQYF. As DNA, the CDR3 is TGTGCCAGTAGTATACGGGGTTTTGGAGATACGCAGTATTTT.

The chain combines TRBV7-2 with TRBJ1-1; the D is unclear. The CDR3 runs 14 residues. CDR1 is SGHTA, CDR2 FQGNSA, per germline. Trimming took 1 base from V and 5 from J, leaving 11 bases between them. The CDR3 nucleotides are TGTGCCAGCAGCTTAGGGGGTAGAGGGACTGAAGCTTTCTTT. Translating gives CASSLGGRGTEAFF. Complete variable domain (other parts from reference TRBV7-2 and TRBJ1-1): GAGVSQSPSNKVTEKGKDVELRCDPISGHTALYWYRQSLGQGLEFLIYFQGNSAPDKSGLPSDRFSAERTGGSVSTLTIQRTQQEDSAVYLCASSLGGRGTEAFFGQGTRLTVV.

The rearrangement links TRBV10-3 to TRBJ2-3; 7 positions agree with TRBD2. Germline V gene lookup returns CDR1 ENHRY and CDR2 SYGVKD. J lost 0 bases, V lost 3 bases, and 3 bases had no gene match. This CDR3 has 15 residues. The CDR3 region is CAISDLAESTDTQYF. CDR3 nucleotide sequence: TGTGCCATCAGTGACCTAGCGGAAAGCACAGATACGCAGTATTTT.

DNA of the CDR3: TGTGCCAGCAGCGTAGGGAGCGGGGGGAACACCTACGAGCAGTACTTC. Its translation: CASSVGSGGNTYEQYF. The chain joins TRBV9 to TRBJ2-7, with TRBD2 identical over 9 bases. CDR3 length equals 16 residues. V shed 0 bases, J shed 2 bases, and the junction held 6 bases outside the gene matches. Germline-derived CDR1 and CDR2 are SGDLS and YYNGEE.

DNA for the CDR3: TGTGCCAGCAGTTTTGGGAGGGACACTGAAGCTTTCTTT. Translating it yields CASSFGRDTEAFF. V and J are TRBV6-1 and TRBJ1-1; D is ambiguous. The CDR3 runs to 13 residues. Looked up from germline, CDR1 is MNHNS and CDR2 is SASEGT. V was shortened by 5 bases and J by 3 bases, with 10 bases between the two germline ends.

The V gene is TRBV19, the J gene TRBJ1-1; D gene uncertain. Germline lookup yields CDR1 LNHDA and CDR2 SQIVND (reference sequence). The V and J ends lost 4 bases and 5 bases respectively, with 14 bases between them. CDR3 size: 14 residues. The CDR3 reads CASSRGTPRTEAFF. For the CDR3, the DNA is TGTGCCAGTAGTAGAGGCACCCCTAGAACTGAAGCTTTCTTT.

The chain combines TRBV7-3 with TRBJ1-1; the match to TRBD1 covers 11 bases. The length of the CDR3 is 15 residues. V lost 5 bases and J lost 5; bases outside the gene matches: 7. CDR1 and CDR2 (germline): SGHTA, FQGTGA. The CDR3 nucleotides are TGTGCCAGCAGCACCTCCGGGACAGGGGGGACTGAAGCTTTCTTT. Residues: CASSTSGTGGTEAFF.

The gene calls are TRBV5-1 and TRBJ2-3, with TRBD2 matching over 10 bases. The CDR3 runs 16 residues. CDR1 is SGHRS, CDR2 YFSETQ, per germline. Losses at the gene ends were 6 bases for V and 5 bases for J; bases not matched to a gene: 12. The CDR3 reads CASTPIAGGRGDTQYF. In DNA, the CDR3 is TGCGCCAGCACTCCCATAGCGGGGGGCCGCGGAGATACGCAGTATTTT. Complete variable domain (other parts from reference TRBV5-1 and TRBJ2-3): KAGVTQTPRYLIKTRGQQVTLSCSPISGHRSVSWYQQTPGQGLQFLFEYFSETQRNKGNFPGRFSGRQFSNSRSEMNVSTLELGDSALYLCASTPIAGGRGDTQYFGPGTRLTVL.

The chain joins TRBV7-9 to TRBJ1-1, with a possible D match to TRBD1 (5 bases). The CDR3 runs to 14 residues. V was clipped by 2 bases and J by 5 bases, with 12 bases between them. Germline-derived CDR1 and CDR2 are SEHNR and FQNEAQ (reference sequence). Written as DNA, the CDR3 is TGTGCCAGCAGCTTAAGCCAGGGTCGGACTGAAGCTTTCTTT. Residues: CASSLSQGRTEAFF. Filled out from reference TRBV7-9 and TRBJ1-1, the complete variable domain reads DTGVSQNPRHKITKRGQNVTFRCDPISEHNRLYWYRQTLGQGPEFLTYFQNEAQLEKSRLLSDRFSAERPKGSFSTLEIQRTEQGDSAMYLCASSLSQGRTEAFFGQGTRLTVV.

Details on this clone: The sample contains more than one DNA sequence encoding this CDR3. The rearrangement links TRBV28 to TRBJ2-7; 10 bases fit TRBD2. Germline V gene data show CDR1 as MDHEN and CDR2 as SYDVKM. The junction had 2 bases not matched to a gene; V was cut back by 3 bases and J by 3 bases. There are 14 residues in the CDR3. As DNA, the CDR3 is TGTGCCAGCAGTTTTCCTAGCGGGAGCTACGAGCAGTACTTC. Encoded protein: CASSFPSGSYEQYF.

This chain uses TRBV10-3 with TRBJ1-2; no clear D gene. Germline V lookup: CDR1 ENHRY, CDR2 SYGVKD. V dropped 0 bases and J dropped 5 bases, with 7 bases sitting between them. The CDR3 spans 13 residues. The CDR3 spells CAISESGGYGYTF. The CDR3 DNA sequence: TGTGCCATCAGTGAGTCCGGCGGGTATGGCTACACCTTC.

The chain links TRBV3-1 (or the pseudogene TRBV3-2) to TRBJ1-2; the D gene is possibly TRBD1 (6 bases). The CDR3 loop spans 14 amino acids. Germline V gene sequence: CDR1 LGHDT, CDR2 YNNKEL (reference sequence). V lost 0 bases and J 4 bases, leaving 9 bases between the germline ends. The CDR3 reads CASSQDNRAYGYTF. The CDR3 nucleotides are TGTGCCAGCAGCCAAGATAACAGGGCCTATGGCTACACCTTC.

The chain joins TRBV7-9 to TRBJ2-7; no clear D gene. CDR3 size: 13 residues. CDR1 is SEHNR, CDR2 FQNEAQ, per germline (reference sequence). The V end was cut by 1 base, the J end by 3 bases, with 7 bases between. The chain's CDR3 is CASSLGGHYEQYF. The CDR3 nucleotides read TGTGCCAGCAGCTTAGGAGGTCACTACGAGCAGTACTTC.

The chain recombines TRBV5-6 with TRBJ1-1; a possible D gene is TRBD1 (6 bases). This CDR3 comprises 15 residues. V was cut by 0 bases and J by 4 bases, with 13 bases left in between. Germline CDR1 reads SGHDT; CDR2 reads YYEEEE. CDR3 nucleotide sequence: TGTGCCAGCAGCTTGGAGGGGGTGGGGAGCACTGAAGCTTTCTTT. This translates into CASSLEGVGSTEAFF. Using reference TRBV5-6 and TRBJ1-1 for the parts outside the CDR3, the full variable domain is DAGVTQSPTHLIKTRGQQVTLRCSPKSGHDTVSWYQQALGQGPQFIFQYYEEEERQRGNFPDRFSGHQFPNYSSELNVNALLLGDSALYLCASSLEGVGSTEAFFGQGTRLTVV.

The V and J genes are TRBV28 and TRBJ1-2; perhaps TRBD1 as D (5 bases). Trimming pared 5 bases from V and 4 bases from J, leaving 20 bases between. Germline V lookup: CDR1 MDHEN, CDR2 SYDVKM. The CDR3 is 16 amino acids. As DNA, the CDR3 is TGTGCCAGCAGTAACGTTGGGGGGTGGAGGGTCTATGGCTACACCTTC. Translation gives CASSNVGGWRVYGYTF.

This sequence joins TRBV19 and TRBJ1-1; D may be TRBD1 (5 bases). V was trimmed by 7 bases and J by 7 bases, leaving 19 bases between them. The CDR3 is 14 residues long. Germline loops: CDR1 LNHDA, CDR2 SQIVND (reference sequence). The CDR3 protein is CASIRVTDILEAFF. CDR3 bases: TGTGCCAGTATCCGAGTGACAGATATCCTTGAAGCTTTCTTT.

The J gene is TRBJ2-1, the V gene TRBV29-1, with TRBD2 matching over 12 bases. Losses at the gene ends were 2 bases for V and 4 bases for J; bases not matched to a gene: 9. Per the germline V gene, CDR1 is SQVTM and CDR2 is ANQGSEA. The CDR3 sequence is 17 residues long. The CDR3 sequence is CSVESPLAGGNYNEQFF. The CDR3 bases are TGCAGCGTTGAATCCCCGCTAGCGGGAGGGAATTACAATGAGCAGTTCTTC.

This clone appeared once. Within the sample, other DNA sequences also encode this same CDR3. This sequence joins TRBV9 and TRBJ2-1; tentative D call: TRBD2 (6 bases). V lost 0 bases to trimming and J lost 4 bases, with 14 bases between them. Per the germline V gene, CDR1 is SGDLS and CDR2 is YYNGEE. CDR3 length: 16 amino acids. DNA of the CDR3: TGTGCCAGCAGCGTAGTAAGTAGCGGAGGGTACAATGAGCAGTTCTTC. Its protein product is CASSVVSSGGYNEQFF.